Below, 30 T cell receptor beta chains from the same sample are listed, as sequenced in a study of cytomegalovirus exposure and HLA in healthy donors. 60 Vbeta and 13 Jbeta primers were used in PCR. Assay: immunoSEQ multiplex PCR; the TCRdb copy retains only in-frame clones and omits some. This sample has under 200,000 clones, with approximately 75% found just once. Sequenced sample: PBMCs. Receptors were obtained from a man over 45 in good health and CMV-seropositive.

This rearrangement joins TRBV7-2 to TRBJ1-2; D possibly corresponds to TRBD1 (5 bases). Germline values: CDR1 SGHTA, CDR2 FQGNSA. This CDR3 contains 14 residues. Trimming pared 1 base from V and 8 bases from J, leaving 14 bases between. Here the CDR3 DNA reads TGTGCCAGCAGCTTAGTGGGGGGTGGAAGGGGCTACACCTTC. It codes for CASSLVGGGRGYTF.

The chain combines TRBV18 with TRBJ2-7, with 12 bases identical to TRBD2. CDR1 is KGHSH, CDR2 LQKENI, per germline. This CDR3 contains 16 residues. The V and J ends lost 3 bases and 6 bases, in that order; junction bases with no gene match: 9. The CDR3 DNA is TGTGCCAGCTCACCCAGTCTAGCGGGGGGGTCGGGCGAGCAGTACTTC. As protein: CASSPSLAGGSGEQYF.

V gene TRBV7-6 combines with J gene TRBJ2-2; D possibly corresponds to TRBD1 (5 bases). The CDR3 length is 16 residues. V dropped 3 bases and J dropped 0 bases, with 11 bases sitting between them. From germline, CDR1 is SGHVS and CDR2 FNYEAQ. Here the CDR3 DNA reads TGTGCCAGCAGCTTGGGGCGCCTTCCGAACACCGGGGAGCTGTTTTTT. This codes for CASSLGRLPNTGELFF.

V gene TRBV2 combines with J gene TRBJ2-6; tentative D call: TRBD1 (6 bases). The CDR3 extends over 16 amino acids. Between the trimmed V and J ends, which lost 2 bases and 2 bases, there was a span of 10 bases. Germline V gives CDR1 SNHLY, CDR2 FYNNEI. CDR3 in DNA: TGTGCCAGCAGTGAAACAGGGCTGGCTGGGGCCAACGTCCTGACTTTC. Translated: CASSETGLAGANVLTF.

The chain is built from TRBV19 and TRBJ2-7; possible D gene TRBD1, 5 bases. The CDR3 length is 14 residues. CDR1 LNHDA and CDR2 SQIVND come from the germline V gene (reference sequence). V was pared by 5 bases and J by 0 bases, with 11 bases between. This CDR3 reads CASSPRQTSYEQYF. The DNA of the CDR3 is TGTGCCAGTAGTCCCCGACAGACCTCCTACGAGCAGTACTTC.

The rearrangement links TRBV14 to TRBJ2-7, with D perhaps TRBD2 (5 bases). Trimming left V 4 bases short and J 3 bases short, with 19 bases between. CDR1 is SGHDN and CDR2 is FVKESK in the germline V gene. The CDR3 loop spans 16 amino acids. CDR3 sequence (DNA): TGTGCCAGCAGCCGCGAGGGTACCATAATCCGCTACGAGCAGTACTTC. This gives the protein CASSREGTIIRYEQYF. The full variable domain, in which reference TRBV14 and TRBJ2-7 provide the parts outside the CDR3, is EAGVTQFPSHSVIEKGQTVTLRCDPISGHDNLYWYRRVMGKEIKFLLHFVKESKQDESGMPNNRFLAERTGGTYSTLKVQPAELEDSGVYFCASSREGTIIRYEQYFGPGTRLTVT.

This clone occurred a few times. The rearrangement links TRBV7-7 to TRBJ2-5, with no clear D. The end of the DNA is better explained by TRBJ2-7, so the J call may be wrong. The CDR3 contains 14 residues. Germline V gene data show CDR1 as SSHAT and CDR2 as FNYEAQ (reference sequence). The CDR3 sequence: CASSPIAQSYEQYF. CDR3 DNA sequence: TGTGCCAGCAGCCCGATTGCCCAATCCTACGAGCAGTACTTC.

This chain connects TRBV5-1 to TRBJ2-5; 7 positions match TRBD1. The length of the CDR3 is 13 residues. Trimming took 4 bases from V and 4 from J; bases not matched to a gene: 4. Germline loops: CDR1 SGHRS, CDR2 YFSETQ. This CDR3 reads CASSPSGGETQYF. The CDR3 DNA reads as TGCGCCAGCAGCCCTTCAGGGGGAGAGACCCAGTACTTC.

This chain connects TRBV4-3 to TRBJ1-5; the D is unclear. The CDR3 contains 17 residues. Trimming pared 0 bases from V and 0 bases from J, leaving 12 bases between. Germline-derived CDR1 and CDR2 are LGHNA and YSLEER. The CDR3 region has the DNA TGCGCCAGCAGCCAAGATTGGCAGGTCTATAGCAATCAGCCCCAGCATTTT. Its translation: CASSQDWQVYSNQPQHF.

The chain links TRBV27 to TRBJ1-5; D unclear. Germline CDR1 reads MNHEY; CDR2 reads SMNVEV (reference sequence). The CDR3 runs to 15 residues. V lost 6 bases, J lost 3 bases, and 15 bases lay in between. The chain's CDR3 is CASRLEVRSNQPQHF. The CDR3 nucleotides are TGTGCCAGCAGATTGGAAGTCAGGTCCAATCAGCCCCAGCATTTT.

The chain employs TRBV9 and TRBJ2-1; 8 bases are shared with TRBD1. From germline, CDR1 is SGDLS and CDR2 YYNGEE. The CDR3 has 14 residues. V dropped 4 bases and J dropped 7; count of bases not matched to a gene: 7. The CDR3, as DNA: TGTGCCAGCAGCATAGGACAGGGTCGGAATGAGCAGTTCTTC. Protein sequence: CASSIGQGRNEQFF.

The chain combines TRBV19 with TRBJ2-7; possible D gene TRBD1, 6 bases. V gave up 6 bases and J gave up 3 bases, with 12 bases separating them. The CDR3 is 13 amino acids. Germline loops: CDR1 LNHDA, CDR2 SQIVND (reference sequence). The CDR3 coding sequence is TGTGCCAGTAGCGCTGGACAGAGCTACGAGCAGTACTTC. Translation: CASSAGQSYEQYF.

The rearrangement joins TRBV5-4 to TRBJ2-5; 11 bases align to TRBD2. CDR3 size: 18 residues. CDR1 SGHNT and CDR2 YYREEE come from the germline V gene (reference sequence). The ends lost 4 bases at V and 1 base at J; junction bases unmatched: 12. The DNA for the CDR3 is TGTGCCAGCAGCCCCGGAAGGCTAGCGGGGGGCCGCCAAGAGACCCAGTACTTC. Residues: CASSPGRLAGGRQETQYF.

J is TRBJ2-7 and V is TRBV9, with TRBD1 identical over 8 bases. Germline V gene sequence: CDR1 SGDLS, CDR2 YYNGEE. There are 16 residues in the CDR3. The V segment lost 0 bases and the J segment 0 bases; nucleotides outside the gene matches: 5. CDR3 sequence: CASSVDGTGVSYEQYF. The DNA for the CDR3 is TGTGCCAGCAGCGTAGACGGGACAGGTGTCTCCTACGAGCAGTACTTC. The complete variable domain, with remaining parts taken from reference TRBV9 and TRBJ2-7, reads DSGVTQTPKHLITATGQRVTLRCSPRSGDLSVYWYQQSLDQGLQFLIQYYNGEERAKGNILERFSAQQFPDLHSELNLSSLELGDSALYFCASSVDGTGVSYEQYFGPGTRLTVT.

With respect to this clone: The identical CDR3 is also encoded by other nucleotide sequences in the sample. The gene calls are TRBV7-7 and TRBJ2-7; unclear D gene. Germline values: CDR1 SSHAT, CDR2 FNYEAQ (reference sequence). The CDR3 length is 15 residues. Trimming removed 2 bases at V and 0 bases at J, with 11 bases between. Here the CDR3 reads CASSLSTDVSYEQYF. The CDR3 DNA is TGTGCCAGCAGCTTATCCACAGACGTCTCCTACGAGCAGTACTTC.

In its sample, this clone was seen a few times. This CDR3 reads CASSIGDRGRRTIYF. The CDR3 DNA reads TGTGCCAGTAGTATTGGAGACAGGGGGCGTCGCACCATATATTTT. V gene TRBV19 combines with J gene TRBJ1-3, with TRBD1 identical over 10 bases. This CDR3 region has 15 residues. Losses at the gene ends were 3 bases for V and 9 bases for J; bases not matched to a gene: 8. CDR1 is LNHDA and CDR2 is SQIVND in the germline V gene (reference sequence).

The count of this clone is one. The DNA of the CDR3 is TGTGCCAGCAGCTTATTGTCGGCGGGGGGTACCGGGGAGCTGTTTTTT. Protein sequence: CASSLLSAGGTGELFF. V is TRBV7-8 and J is TRBJ2-2, with 8 bases lining up with TRBD2. The germline CDR1 and CDR2 sequences are SGHVS and FQNEAQ. The V and J ends lost 2 bases and 5 bases, in that order; junction bases with no gene match: 7. The CDR3 is 16 residues long. Complete variable domain (other parts from reference TRBV7-8 and TRBJ2-2): GAGVSQSPRYKVAKRGQDVALRCDPISGHVSLFWYQQALGQGPEFLTYFQNEAQLDKSGLPSDRFFAERPEGSVSTLKIQRTQQEDSAVYLCASSLLSAGGTGELFFGEGSRLTVL.

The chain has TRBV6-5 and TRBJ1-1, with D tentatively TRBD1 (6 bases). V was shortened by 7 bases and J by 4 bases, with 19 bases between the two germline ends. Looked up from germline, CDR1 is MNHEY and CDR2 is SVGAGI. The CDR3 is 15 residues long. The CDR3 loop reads CASTSPSRGSTEAFF. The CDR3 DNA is TGTGCCAGCACCTCACCATCCAGGGGCTCCACTGAAGCTTTCTTT.

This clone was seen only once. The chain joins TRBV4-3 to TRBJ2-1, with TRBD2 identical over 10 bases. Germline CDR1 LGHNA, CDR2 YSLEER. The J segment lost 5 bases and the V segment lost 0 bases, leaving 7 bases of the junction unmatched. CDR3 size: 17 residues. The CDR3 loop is CASSQDLAGGEDNEQFF. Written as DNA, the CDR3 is TGCGCCAGCAGCCAAGATTTAGCGGGGGGTGAGGACAATGAGCAGTTCTTC.

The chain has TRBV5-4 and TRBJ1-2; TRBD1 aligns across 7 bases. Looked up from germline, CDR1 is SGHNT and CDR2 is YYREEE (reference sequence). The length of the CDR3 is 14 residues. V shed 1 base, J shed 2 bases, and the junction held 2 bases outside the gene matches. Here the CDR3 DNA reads TGTGCCAGCAGCTTGCCGGACAGGAACTATGGCTACACCTTC. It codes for CASSLPDRNYGYTF.

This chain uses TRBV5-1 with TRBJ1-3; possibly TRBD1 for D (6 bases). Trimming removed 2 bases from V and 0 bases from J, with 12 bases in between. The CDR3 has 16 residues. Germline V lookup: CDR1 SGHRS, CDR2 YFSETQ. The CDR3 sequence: CASSFSSGASGNTIYF. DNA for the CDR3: TGCGCCAGCAGCTTCTCTTCAGGGGCCTCTGGAAACACCATATATTTT.

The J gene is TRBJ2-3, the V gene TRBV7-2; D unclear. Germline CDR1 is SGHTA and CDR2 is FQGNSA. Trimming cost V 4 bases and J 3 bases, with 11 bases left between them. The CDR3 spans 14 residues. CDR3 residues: CASSSPGRTDTQYF. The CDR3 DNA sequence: TGTGCCAGCAGCTCCCCGGGTAGGACAGATACGCAGTATTTT.

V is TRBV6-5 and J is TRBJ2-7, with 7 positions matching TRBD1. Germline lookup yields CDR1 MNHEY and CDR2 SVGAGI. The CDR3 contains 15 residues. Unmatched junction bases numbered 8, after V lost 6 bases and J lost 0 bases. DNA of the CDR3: TGTGCCAGCAGACGACAGGGCCTCCTCTCCTACGAGCAGTACTTC. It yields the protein CASRRQGLLSYEQYF.

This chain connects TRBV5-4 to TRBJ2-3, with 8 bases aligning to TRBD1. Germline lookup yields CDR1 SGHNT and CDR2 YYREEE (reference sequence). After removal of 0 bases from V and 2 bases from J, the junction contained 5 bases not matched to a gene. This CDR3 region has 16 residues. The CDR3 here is CASSLGRDRFTDTQYF. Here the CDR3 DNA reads TGTGCCAGCAGCTTGGGCCGGGACAGGTTCACAGATACGCAGTATTTT.

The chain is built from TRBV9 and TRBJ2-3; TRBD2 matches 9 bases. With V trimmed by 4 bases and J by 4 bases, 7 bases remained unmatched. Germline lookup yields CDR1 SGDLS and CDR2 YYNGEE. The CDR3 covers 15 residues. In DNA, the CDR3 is TGTGCCAGCAGCCTAGCGGGGACTAGCCCAGATACGCAGTATTTT. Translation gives CASSLAGTSPDTQYF.

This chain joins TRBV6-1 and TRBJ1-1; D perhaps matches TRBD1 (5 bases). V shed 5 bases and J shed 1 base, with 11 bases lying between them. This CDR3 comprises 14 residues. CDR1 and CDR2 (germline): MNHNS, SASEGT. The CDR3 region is CASSPGGKNTEAFF. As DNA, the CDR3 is TGTGCCAGCAGTCCGGGGGGGAAGAACACTGAAGCTTTCTTT.

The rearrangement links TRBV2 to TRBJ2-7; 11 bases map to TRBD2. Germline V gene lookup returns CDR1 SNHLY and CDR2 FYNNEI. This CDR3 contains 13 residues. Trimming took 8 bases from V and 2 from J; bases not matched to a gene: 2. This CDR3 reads CASGTSGPYEQYF. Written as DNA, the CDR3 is TGTGCCAGCGGGACTAGCGGCCCCTACGAGCAGTACTTC.

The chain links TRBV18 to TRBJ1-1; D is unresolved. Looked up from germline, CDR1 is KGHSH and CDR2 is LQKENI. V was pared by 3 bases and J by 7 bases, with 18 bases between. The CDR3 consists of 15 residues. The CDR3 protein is CASSPPGLGRDEAFF. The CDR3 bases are TGTGCCAGCTCACCGCCTGGGTTGGGTCGGGATGAAGCTTTCTTT.

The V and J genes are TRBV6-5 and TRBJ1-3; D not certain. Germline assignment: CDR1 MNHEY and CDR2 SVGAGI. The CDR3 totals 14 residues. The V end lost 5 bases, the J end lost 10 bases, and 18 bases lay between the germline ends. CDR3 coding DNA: TGTGCCAGCAGTCTTACCCTCGGGGAGGTTACCATATATTTT. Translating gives CASSLTLGEVTIYF.

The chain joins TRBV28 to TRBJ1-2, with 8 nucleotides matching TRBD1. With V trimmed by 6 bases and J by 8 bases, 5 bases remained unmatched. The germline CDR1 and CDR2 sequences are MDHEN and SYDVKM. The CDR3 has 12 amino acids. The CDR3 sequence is CASSEDRAGYTF. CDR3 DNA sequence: TGTGCCAGCAGCGAGGACAGGGCCGGCTACACCTTC.